This T cell receptor beta chain was observed in a study of Ad26.COV2.S vaccination and SARS-CoV-2 variants (dated by TCRdb to the early 2020s). Study-wide context: Vaccine-arm donors came from COV1001, a multicentre, randomized, double-blind, placebo-controlled phase I-IIa trial of Ad26.COV2.S in healthy adults. Ad26.COV2.S was given intramuscularly at 5x10^10 or 1x10^11 viral particles, as a single shot or as two shots 56 days apart. TCRbeta repertoire sequencing was used to assess the specificity and breadth of SARS-CoV-2-reactive T cell receptors after Ad26.COV2.S vaccination. The TCR-sequenced set comprised approximately 32 samples: some 20 Ad26.COV2.S vaccine recipients, 5 placebo recipients and 8 SARS-CoV-2 convalescent individuals. Participants in the trial were split at random into five groups of five each, receiving low-dose or high-dose Ad26.COV2.S once or twice, or else placebo on both occasions. Investigators did not know the trial group allocation while performing experiments and assessing outcomes.

Notes on this clone: Its antigen is unknown. No qualities accompany the bases; no much larger clone lies one base away.

Read against the paper, the sample's treatment or condition label means: 19 received Ad26.COV2.S at low or high dose, single or two shots; several received placebo; per-sample allocation not given. Repertoires of vaccine and placebo recipients were sequenced from samples collected on day 63 after the first injection. Cohort 1b enrolled about 25 adults aged 18-55 years at a single site in Boston, USA, between 29 July and 7 August 2020. Ad26.COV2.S consisted of a replication-incompetent adenovirus type 26 vector by which a prefusion-stabilized SARS-CoV-2 spike protein from the original Wuhan strain was expressed. Overall results and qualifications from the work: Compared with placebo recipients, Ad26.COV2.S recipients showed higher spike-specific TCR breadth (P = 0.0014). Comparing responses between vaccine doses or regimens was not something the study was powered to do. Comparable non-spike TCR breadth was observed between vaccine and placebo recipients, consistent with only spike being contained in the vaccine. After vaccination, spike-specific CD8+ and CD4+ T cell responses were reported to show substantial breadth. The authors noted that the TCR breadth and depth analyses may have underestimated total T cell responses.

After removal of 4 bases from V and 4 bases from J, the junction retains 3 bases not matched to a gene. The CDR3 goes from the cysteine to the phenylalanine over 13 residues. The retained sequence is limited to the CDR3, 39 bases, with the frame set at the first base. The germline V gene gives CDR1 as SGHVS and CDR2 as FQNEAQ. The immunoSEQ Assay was used to sequence TCRbeta CDR3 regions. After extraction, genomic DNA underwent amplification by bias-controlled multiplex PCR, followed by high-throughput sequencing. The paper's data handling went like this. To quantify the absolute abundance of each unique TCRbeta CDR3 region, sequences were collapsed and filtered. T cell fraction was estimated by normalizing TCRbeta template counts to usable DNA, with usable DNA measured through amplification of reference genes found in all nucleated cells. Repertoire TCRs were annotated as SARS-CoV-2-specific when V gene, CDR3 amino acid sequence and J gene were exactly matched to a known reactive TCR set. The reference SARS-CoV-2 TCR set was obtained from MIRA and was filtered for enrichment in COVID-19-positive ImmuneCODE repertoires, whereby public or cross-reactive TCRs were removed. Drawing on the MIRA antigens, annotated TCRs were analysed further at the level of specific ORF or position within ORF. Breadth was defined as the number of annotated unique rearrangements divided by the total number of unique productive rearrangements, and depth was defined as the summed frequency of the annotated unique rearrangements. Two-sided Wilcoxon rank-sum tests were used to compare TCR breadth between groups. TCRdb provides this immuneACCESS table in a form limited to in-frame rearrangements. Some clones are lacking; in checked studies, under half of them reflect an unresolved V gene, and why the rest are absent is not known. Clonal size and the V and J genes are those of that table, whereas D and trimming came from the DNA. The table for this sample lists some 290,000 clones; around 81% of them were counted only once. The biggest ten clones account for approximately 2% of the sample.

This TCR was sampled from a person between 18 and 65 years old who received the Ad26.COV2.S COVID-19 vaccine or a placebo. The chain is made from TRBV7-8 and TRBJ2-5; 7 nucleotides in the junction match TRBD2. Sequencing used peripheral blood, obtained in a trial of Ad26.COV2.S vaccine versus placebo. CDR3 region: CASSSRLAETQYF. The DNA sequence reads TGTGCCAGCAGCTCCCGACTAGCAGAGACCCAGTACTTC.